Only a few counts were recorded for the clone carrying this T cell receptor beta chain. Its target is unknown. This specimen comes from a study of T cells after yellow fever vaccination. Whole-study context: Preparation of fractions with low cell numbers was performed using SMART-Seq v4 Ultra Low Input.

Findings and caveats of the study: Shared CD4/CD8 clonotypes were a small share, likely from convergent recombination. Within FACS-sorted repertoires, abundant clonotypes contaminating from the bulk population could be present.

This CDR3 spans 16 amino acids. Germline trimming cut 4 bases from V and 8 bases from J; bases unmatched to any gene: 15. The germline V gene has CDR1 SGHRS and CDR2 YFSETQ. The study made its TCR cDNA through 5'RACE template switching. That step introduced a universal primer site along with UMIs. One entry per CDR3 protein, called by TCRdb with MiXCR from the 5' RACE reads. The sample lists fewer than 650,000 distinct CDR3 sequences; 20% to 25% were seen once. The clonotype comes from a man in his late teens or twenties who received the YFV17D yellow fever vaccine. The chain carries TRBV5-1 and TRBJ1-2, with TRBD1 matching 9 bases. Sequencing was performed on PBMCs, taken 20 to 25 days after the first yellow fever vaccination. CDR3 loop: CASSPLPGQGAGGYTF. CDR3 sequence (DNA): TGCGCCAGCAGCCCGTTACCGGGACAGGGAGCAGGAGGCTACACCTTC. Variable domain in full (rest from reference TRBV5-1 and TRBJ1-2): KAGVTQTPRYLIKTRGQQVTLSCSPISGHRSVSWYQQTPGQGLQFLFEYFSETQRNKGNFPGRFSGRQFSNSRSEMNVSTLELGDSALYLCASSPLPGQGAGGYTFGSGTRLTVV.